These T cell receptor beta chains were read from a single sample in a study of T cell responses to AZD1222 COVID-19 vaccine. Clones were sequenced by immunoSEQ multiplex PCR, and TCRdb holds only the in-frame ones, with some missing. Counted here are 150,000 to 200,000 clones, 92% occurring once; the ten biggest clones make up approximately 1.2%. This material consisted of peripheral blood, taken 28 days after the second AZD1222 dose. The receptors were gathered from an adult who received the AZD1222 COVID-19 vaccine. Both conserved end residues are part of each CDR3. A D gene is named only where the DNA matches it firmly.

J gene,V gene,CDR3 length,D gene,CDR3 protein,CDR3 DNA
TRBJ1-2,TRBV11-2,15,.,CASSLVGQSYQGYTF,TGTGCCAGCAGCTTAGTCGGACAGTCATATCAAGGCTACACCTTC
TRBJ1-5,TRBV6-4,17,.,CANDPRNSPYSNQPQHF,TGTGCCAACGACCCGCGGAACAGCCCCTATAGCAATCAGCCCCAGCATTTT
TRBJ2-1,TRBV30,14,TRBD1,CAWGTGGGLGEQFF,TGTGCCTGGGGCACAGGGGGCGGGTTGGGAGAGCAGTTCTTC
TRBJ1-6,TRBV2,15,.,CASSESGGQNSPLHF,TGTGCCAGCAGTGAAAGTGGGGGGCAGAATTCACCCCTCCACTTT
TRBJ1-1,TRBV2,13,.,CASTPPPRTEAFF,TGTGCCAGCACGCCGCCCCCGCGGACTGAAGCTTTCTTT
TRBJ2-7,TRBV27,15,TRBD1,CASSLGGQGYREQYF,TGTGCCAGCAGTTTAGGGGGACAGGGGTACCGCGAGCAGTACTTC
TRBJ1-1,TRBV10-3,14,.,CAIRGTEMNTEAFF,TGTGCCATCAGAGGGACGGAGATGAACACTGAAGCTTTCTTT
TRBJ1-2,TRBV12-5,13,.,CASGFGGAGGYTF,TGTGCTAGTGGTTTCGGCGGAGCGGGCGGCTACACCTTC
TRBJ2-7,TRBV4-1,16,TRBD2,CASSQDLLAHSYEQYF,TGCGCCAGCAGCCAAGATCTACTAGCGCACTCCTACGAGCAGTACTTC
TRBJ1-4,TRBV7-9,14,.,CASSLEGSTEKLFF,TGTGCCAGCAGCTTAGAAGGCTCAACTGAAAAACTGTTTTTT
TRBJ1-2,TRBV5-5,17,TRBD1,CASSFRPGDRGVYGYTF,TGTGCCAGCAGCTTCCGACCCGGAGACAGGGGCGTCTATGGCTACACCTTC
TRBJ1-1,TRBV12-3/TRBV12-4,13,.,CASSIGQNTEAFF,TGTGCCAGCAGTATCGGACAAAACACTGAAGCTTTCTTT
TRBJ1-1,TRBV30,12,.,CAWSMGNTEAFF,TGTGCCTGGAGTATGGGTAACACTGAAGCTTTCTTT
TRBJ1-4,TRBV5-8,15,TRBD1,CASSLYGTGVEKLFF,TGTGCCAGCAGCTTATACGGGACAGGGGTGGAAAAACTGTTTTTT
TRBJ1-2,TRBV5-1,14,.,CASSVTGSNYGYTF,TGCGCCAGCAGCGTTACGGGCTCCAATTATGGCTACACCTTC
TRBJ2-2,TRBV25-1,13,.,CASSAPGVGELFF,TGTGCCAGCAGTGCACCAGGGGTCGGGGAGCTGTTTTTT
TRBJ1-1,TRBV14,15,.,CASSQGQVGVTEAFF,TGTGCCAGCAGCCAAGGACAGGTGGGGGTCACTGAAGCTTTCTTT
TRBJ1-1,TRBV10-1,16,.,CASSYLQGAGPTEAFF,TGCGCCAGCAGTTATCTCCAGGGAGCTGGTCCCACTGAAGCTTTCTTT
TRBJ2-3,TRBV6-5,14,TRBD2,CASSFAGGPDTQYF,TGTGCCAGCAGTTTCGCGGGAGGACCAGATACGCAGTATTTT